Below are 2 T cell receptor beta chains sequenced from a single sample in a study of blood T cell repertoires in COVID-19. Here immunoSEQ multiplex PCR was the method, and the copy in TCRdb shows in-frame clones only, minus some. The data contain 350,000 or so clones, approximately 90% of them singletons. The sequenced material came from peripheral blood. The receptors shown here come from a woman aged 55-75 years with COVID-19, enrolled during active disease.

V gene TRBV6-1 combines with J gene TRBJ2-7; unclear D gene. The CDR3 totals 13 residues. The germline V gene encodes CDR1 MNHNS and CDR2 SASEGT. The germline V and J ends were trimmed by 1 base and 2 bases, with 6 bases remaining between them. The CDR3 sequence: CASSEDSAYEQYF. The CDR3 nucleotides read TGTGCCAGCAGTGAAGACAGTGCCTACGAGCAGTACTTC.

The chain recombines TRBV6-5 with TRBJ1-1, with a tentative D call TRBD1 (6 bases). Trimming took 5 bases from V and 8 from J, leaving 12 bases between them. The germline CDR1 and CDR2 sequences are MNHEY and SVGAGI. The CDR3 has 12 residues. For the CDR3, the DNA is TGTGCCAGCAGTAGGGGGGGGAGGGAAGCTTTCTTT. Encoded protein: CASSRGGREAFF.